This TCR beta chain was sequenced in a study of CD8+ T cells in alopecia areata. Study-wide context: Treated patients swallowed 5 to 10 mg of oral tofacitinib twice daily.

The germline V and J ends were trimmed by 2 bases and 0 bases, with 7 bases remaining between them. Germline V CDR1 and CDR2: SGHRS, YFSETQ. The CDR3 covers 14 residues. The treatment here: oral pan-JAK inhibitor, 5-10 mg twice daily. Study outcomes and limitations: Researchers report lesional scalp, most notably alopecia totalis/universalis, outstripped normal scalp in clonality. Treatment with tofacitinib significantly lowered scalp clonality and reduced expanded CD8+ clones among the top 100.

In regard to this clone: The antigen is not known.

Following extraction, RNA underwent reverse transcription to cDNA, which served as the sequencing template. Sequenced by immunoSEQ multiplex PCR; TCRdb stores in-frame clones only, minus some. Counted here are 120,000 or so clones, over 55% occurring once; the ten biggest clones make up around 5.7%. The clonotype comes from a human donor with alopecia areata. The chain carries TRBV5-1 and TRBJ2-3; maybe TRBD2 (6 bases). The sample consisted of CD4+ T cells sorted from blood, taken at week 4, from a patient treated with tofacitinib. CDR3 in amino acids: CASSLGGSTDTQYF. CDR3 nucleotides: TGCGCCAGCAGCTTAGGAGGGAGCACAGATACGCAGTATTTT. The full variable domain, with the rest looked up from reference TRBV5-1 and TRBJ2-3, is KAGVTQTPRYLIKTRGQQVTLSCSPISGHRSVSWYQQTPGQGLQFLFEYFSETQRNKGNFPGRFSGRQFSNSRSEMNVSTLELGDSALYLCASSLGGSTDTQYFGPGTRLTVL.